This TCR beta chain appears in the sequencing data of a study of molecular identifiers for immune sequencing clone quantification. CDR1 is MNHEY and CDR2 is SVGEGT in the germline V gene. The length of the CDR3 is 11 residues. V dropped 4 bases and J dropped 4 bases, with 4 bases sitting between them. TCRdb reanalysed the PCR reads using MiXCR and keeps one entry per CDR3 protein. The sample gives around 100,000 distinct CDR3 sequences, about 35% of which show up once; 4% to 4.5% is in the top ten. Specimen: naive CD8+ T cells from blood, with Jurkat cell RNA spiked in. Regarding subset: FACS-sorted CD8+CD4-CCR7+CD45RA+ naive T cells. This chain uses TRBV6-2 or TRBV6-3 with TRBJ1-2; D is undetermined. This receptor was identified in a human donor in good health. Some libraries in this study had Jurkat cell RNA spiked in. The CDR3 protein is CASSFSYGYTF. Here the CDR3 DNA reads TGTGCCAGCAGTTTCTCCTATGGCTACACCTTC.